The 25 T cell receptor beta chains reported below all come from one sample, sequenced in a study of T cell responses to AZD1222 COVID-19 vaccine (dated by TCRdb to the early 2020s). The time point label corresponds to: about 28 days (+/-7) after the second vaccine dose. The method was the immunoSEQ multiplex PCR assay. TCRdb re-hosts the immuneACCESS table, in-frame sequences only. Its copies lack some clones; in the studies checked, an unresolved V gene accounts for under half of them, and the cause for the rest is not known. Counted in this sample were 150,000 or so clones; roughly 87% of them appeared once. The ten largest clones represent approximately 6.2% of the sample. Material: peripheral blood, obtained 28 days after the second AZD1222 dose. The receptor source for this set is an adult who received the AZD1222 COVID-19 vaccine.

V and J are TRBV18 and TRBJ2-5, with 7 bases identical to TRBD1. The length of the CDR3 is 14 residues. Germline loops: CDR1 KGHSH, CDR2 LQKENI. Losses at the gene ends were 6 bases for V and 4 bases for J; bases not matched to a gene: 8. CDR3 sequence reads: CASSRRGGGETQYF. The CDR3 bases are TGTGCCAGCTCTCGGAGAGGGGGCGGAGAGACCCAGTACTTC.

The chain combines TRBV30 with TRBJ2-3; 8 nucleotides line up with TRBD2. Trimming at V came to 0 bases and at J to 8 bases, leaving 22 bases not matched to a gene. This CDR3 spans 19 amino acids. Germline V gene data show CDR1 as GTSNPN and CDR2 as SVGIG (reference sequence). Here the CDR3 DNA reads TGTGCCTGGAGTGTCTCCGTAGTATTCGGGACTAGTCGTTTAGGTACGCAGTATTTT. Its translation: CAWSVSVVFGTSRLGTQYF.

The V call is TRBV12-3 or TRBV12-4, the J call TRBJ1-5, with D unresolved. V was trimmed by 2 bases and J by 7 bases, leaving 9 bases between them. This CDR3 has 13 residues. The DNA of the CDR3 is TGTGCCAGCAGTTTAAGGGAGGGCCAGCCCCAGCATTTT. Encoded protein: CASSLREGQPQHF.

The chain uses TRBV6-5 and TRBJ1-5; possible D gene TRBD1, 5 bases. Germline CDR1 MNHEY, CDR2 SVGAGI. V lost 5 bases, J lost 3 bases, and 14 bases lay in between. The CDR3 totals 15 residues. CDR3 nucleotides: TGTGCCAGCAGTCTACAGGAATTAACCAATCAGCCCCAGCATTTT. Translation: CASSLQELTNQPQHF.

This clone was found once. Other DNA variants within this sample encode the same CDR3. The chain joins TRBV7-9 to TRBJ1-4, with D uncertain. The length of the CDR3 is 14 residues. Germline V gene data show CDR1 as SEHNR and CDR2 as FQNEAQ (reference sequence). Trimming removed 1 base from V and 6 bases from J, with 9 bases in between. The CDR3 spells CASSLGGIDEKLFF. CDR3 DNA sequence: TGTGCCAGCAGCTTAGGGGGTATCGATGAAAAACTGTTTTTT.

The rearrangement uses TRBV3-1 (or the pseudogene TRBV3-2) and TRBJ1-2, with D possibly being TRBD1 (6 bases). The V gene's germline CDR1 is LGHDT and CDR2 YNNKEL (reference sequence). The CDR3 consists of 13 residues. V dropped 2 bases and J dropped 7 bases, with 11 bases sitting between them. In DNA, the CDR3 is TGTGCCAGCAGCCAACCACAGGGTTTTGGCTACACCTTC. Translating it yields CASSQPQGFGYTF.

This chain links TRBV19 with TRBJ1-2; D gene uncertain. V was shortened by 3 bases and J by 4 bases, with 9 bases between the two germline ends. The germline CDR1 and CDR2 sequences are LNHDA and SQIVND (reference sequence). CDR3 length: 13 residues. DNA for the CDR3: TGTGCCAGTAGTATTGACGGACCCTATGGCTACACCTTC. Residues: CASSIDGPYGYTF. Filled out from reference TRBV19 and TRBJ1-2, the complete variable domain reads DGGITQSPKYLFRKEGQNVTLSCEQNLNHDAMYWYRQDPGQGLRLIYYSQIVNDFQKGDIAEGYSVSREKKESFPLTVTSAQKNPTAFYLCASSIDGPYGYTFGSGTRLTVV.

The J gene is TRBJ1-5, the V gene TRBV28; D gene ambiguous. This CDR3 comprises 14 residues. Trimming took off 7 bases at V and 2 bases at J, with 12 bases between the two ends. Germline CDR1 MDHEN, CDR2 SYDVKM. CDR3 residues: CASTDGWGNQPQHF. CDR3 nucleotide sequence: TGTGCCAGCACCGATGGCTGGGGCAATCAGCCCCAGCATTTT.

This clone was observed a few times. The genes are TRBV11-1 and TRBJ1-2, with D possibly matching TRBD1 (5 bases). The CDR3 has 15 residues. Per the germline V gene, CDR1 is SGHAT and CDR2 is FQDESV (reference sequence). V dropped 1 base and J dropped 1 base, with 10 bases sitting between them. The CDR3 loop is CASSLDWGSNYGYTF. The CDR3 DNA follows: TGTGCCAGCAGCTTAGACTGGGGGAGTAACTATGGCTACACCTTC.

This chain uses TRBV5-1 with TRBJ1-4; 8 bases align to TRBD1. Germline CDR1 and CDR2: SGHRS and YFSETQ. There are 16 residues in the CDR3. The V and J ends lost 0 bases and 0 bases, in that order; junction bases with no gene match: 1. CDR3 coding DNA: TGCGCCAGCAGCTTGGGGGACAGGACAACTAATGAAAAACTGTTTTTT. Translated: CASSLGDRTTNEKLFF. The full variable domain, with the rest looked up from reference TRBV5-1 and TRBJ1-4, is KAGVTQTPRYLIKTRGQQVTLSCSPISGHRSVSWYQQTPGQGLQFLFEYFSETQRNKGNFPGRFSGRQFSNSRSEMNVSTLELGDSALYLCASSLGDRTTNEKLFFGSGTQLSVL.

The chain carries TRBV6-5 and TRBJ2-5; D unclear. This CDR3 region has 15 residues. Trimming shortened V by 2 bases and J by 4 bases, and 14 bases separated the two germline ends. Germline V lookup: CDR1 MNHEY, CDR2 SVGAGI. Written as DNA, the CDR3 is TGTGCCAGCAGTTACGGAAAACGGCTAGGAGAGACCCAGTACTTC. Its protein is CASSYGKRLGETQYF.

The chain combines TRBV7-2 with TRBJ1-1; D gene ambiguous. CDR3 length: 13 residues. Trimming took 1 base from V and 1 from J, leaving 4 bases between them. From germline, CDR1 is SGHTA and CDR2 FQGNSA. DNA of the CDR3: TGTGCCAGCAGCTTAGAGGGGAACACTGAAGCTTTCTTT. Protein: CASSLEGNTEAFF.

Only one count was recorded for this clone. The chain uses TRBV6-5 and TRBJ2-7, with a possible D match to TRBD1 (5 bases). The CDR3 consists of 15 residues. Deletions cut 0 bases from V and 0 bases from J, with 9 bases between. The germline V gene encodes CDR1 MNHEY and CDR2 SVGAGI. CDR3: CASSYSLQASYEQYF. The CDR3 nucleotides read TGTGCCAGCAGTTACTCGCTACAGGCCTCCTACGAGCAGTACTTC.

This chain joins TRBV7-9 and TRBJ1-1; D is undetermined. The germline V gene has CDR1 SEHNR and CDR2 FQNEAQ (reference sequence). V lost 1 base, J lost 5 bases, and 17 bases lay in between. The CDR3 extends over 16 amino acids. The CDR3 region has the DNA TGTGCCAGCAGCTTAGGTGGGCGGCTCCTTAGAACTGAAGCTTTCTTT. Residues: CASSLGGRLLRTEAFF.

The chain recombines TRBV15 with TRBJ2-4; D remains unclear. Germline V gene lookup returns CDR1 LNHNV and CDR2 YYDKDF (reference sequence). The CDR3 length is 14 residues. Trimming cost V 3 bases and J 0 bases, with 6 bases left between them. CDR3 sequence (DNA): TGTGCCACCAGCAGTTCCGAAGCCAAAAACATTCAGTACTTC. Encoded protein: CATSSSEAKNIQYF.

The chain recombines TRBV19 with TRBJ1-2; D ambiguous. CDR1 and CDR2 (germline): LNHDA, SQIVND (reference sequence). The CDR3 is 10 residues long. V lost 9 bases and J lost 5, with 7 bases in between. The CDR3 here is CASNYYGYTF. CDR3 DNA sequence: TGTGCCAGCAACTATTATGGCTACACCTTC.

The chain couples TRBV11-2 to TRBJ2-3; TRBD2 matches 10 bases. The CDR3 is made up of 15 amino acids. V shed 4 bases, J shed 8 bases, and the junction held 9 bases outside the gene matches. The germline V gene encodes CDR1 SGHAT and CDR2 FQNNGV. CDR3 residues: CASSSVVAGGLTQYF. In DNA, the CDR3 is TGTGCCAGCAGCTCCGTCGTAGCGGGGGGCCTTACGCAGTATTTT.

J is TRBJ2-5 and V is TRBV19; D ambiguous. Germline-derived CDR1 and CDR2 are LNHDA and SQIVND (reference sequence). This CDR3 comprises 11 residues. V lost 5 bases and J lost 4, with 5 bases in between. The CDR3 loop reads CASSLRETQYF. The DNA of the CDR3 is TGTGCCAGTAGTCTTCGAGAGACCCAGTACTTC.

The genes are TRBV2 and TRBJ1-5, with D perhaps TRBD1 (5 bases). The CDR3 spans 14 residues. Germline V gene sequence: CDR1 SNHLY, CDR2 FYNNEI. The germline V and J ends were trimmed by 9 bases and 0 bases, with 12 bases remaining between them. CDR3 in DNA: TGTGCCAGTACCGGACAAACTAGCAATCAGCCCCAGCATTTT. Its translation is CASTGQTSNQPQHF.

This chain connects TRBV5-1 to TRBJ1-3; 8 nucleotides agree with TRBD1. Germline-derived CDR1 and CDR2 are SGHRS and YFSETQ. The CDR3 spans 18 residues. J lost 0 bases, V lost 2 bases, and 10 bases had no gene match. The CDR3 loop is CASSLQGVLPLSGNTIYF. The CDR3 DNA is TGCGCCAGCAGCTTACAGGGGGTCCTACCCCTCTCTGGAAACACCATATATTTT.

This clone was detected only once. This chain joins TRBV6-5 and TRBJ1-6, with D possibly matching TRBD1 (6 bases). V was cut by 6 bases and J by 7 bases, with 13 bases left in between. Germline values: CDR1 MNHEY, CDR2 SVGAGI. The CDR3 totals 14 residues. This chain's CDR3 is CASRWGAQNSPLHF. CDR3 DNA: TGTGCCAGCAGATGGGGGGCCCAGAATTCACCCCTCCACTTT.

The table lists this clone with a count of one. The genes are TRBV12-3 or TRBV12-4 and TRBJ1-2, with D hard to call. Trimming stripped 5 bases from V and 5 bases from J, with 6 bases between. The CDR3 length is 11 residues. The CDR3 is CASSGAYGYTF. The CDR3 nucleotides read TGTGCCAGCAGTGGAGCTTATGGCTACACCTTC.

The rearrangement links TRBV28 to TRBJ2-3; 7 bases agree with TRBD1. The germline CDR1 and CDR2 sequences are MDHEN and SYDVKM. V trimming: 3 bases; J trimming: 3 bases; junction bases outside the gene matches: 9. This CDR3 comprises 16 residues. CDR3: CASSFGTIRGTDTQYF. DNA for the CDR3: TGTGCCAGCAGTTTCGGTACTATCAGGGGGACAGATACGCAGTATTTT.

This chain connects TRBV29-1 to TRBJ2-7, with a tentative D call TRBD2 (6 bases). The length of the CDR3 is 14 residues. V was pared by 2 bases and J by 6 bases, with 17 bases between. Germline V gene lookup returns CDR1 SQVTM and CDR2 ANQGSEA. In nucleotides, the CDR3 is TGCAGCGTTGAAAAGCAGGGCCTGCGGGGCGAGCAGTACTTC. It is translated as CSVEKQGLRGEQYF.

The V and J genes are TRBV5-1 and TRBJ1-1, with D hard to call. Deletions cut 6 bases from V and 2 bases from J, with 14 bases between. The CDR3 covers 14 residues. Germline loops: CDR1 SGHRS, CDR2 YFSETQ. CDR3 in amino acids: CASTALSENTEAFF. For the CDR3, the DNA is TGCGCCAGCACCGCGCTCTCGGAAAACACTGAAGCTTTCTTT.